What follows are 24 T cell receptor beta chains derived from one specimen sequenced in a study of blood T cell repertoires in COVID-19. Sequencing used immunoSEQ multiplex PCR; TCRdb keeps in-frame clones, though not all of them. The sample includes 200,000 to 250,000 clones, roughly 81% of them seen just once. Sample: peripheral blood. Receptors were obtained from a man between 35 and 55 years old with acute or convalescent COVID-19.

The rearrangement links TRBV5-1 to TRBJ1-4, with 8 bases fitting TRBD1. There are 18 residues in the CDR3. From germline, CDR1 is SGHRS and CDR2 YFSETQ. V dropped 0 bases and J dropped 2; count of bases not matched to a gene: 9. CDR3 amino acids: CASSLVAGGGSTNEKLFF. CDR3 sequence (DNA): TGCGCCAGCAGCTTGGTAGCAGGGGGCGGATCGACTAATGAAAAACTGTTTTTT. The entire variable domain, with the rest obtained from reference TRBV5-1 and TRBJ1-4, is as follows: KAGVTQTPRYLIKTRGQQVTLSCSPISGHRSVSWYQQTPGQGLQFLFEYFSETQRNKGNFPGRFSGRQFSNSRSEMNVSTLELGDSALYLCASSLVAGGGSTNEKLFFGSGTQLSVL.

The V and J genes are TRBV10-2 and TRBJ1-2; 11 positions match TRBD1. Germline CDR1 reads WSHSY; CDR2 reads SAAADI. V shed 8 bases, J shed 11 bases, and the junction held 1 base outside the gene matches. The length of the CDR3 is 10 residues. The DNA for the CDR3 is TGCGCCAGCGGGACAGGGGGTTACACCTTC. Its translation: CASGTGGYTF.

The chain recombines TRBV5-6 with TRBJ2-7; D perhaps matches TRBD1 (5 bases). Germline CDR1 is SGHDT and CDR2 is YYEEEE. V lost 0 bases and J 2 bases, leaving 9 bases between the germline ends. The length of the CDR3 is 14 residues. CDR3 loop: CASSLGLGAYEQYF. CDR3 sequence (DNA): TGTGCCAGCAGCTTGGGCCTAGGGGCCTACGAGCAGTACTTC.

The chain couples TRBV9 to TRBJ1-2; 8 bases are shared with TRBD1. Trimming at V came to 3 bases and at J to 8 bases, leaving 12 bases not matched to a gene. The CDR3 totals 15 residues. CDR1 SGDLS and CDR2 YYNGEE come from the germline V gene. CDR3 sequence reads: CASSAQGALGEGYTF. The CDR3 DNA is TGTGCCAGCAGCGCCCAGGGGGCGCTTGGTGAGGGCTACACCTTC.

The chain recombines TRBV5-4 with TRBJ1-2; TRBD1 agrees at 8 bases. Per germline, CDR1 SGHNT and CDR2 YYREEE (reference sequence). The V and J ends lost 2 bases and 6 bases, in that order; junction bases with no gene match: 3. This CDR3 is built from 13 residues. CDR3 nucleotides: TGTGCCAGCAGCTTTACAGGGGGAGATGGCTACACCTTC. Protein sequence: CASSFTGGDGYTF.

The chain joins TRBV2 to TRBJ1-5; 7 bases are a match to TRBD1. The V gene end was trimmed by 3 bases and the J gene end by 9 bases; junction bases not matched to a gene: 5. The length of the CDR3 is 13 residues. Germline CDR1 and CDR2: SNHLY and FYNNEI. The CDR3 coding sequence is TGTGCCAGCAGTGACGACAGGGCCATGCCCCAGCATTTT. It codes for CASSDDRAMPQHF.

In its sample, this clone was seen once. The chain joins TRBV4-1 to TRBJ1-3, with TRBD1 as a possible D gene (5 bases). Trimming removed 5 bases from V and 8 bases from J, with 28 bases in between. The CDR3 spans 18 residues. The germline V gene encodes CDR1 MGHRA and CDR2 YSYEKL. This chain's CDR3 is CASSSFLATAGGGDTIYF. The CDR3 bases are TGCGCCAGCAGCTCGTTTTTGGCGACAGCCGGGGGTGGGGACACCATATATTTT.

A single count supports this clone. This chain links TRBV5-1 with TRBJ2-1; 9 nucleotides align to TRBD2. This CDR3 contains 15 residues. The germline CDR1 and CDR2 sequences are SGHRS and YFSETQ. Trimming removed 7 bases from V and 5 bases from J; junction bases left unmatched: 10. CDR3 bases: TGCGCCAGCGCGAGGGGCGGGGGGGCCGACAATGAGCAGTTCTTC. Translating it yields CASARGGGADNEQFF.

Notes on this clone: This sample also contains other DNA sequences that code for the same CDR3. CDR3: CASSLPRENYGYTF. The CDR3 DNA sequence: TGTGCCAGCAGCCTCCCCAGGGAAAACTATGGCTACACCTTC. This sequence joins TRBV5-6 and TRBJ1-2; D may be TRBD1 (5 bases). The CDR3 covers 14 residues. The ends were cut back, 4 bases at V and 2 bases at J, with 12 bases in the middle. The germline V gene has CDR1 SGHDT and CDR2 YYEEEE.

The chain couples TRBV4-2 to TRBJ2-2; D possibly corresponds to TRBD2 (6 bases). Trimming cost V 4 bases and J 6 bases, with 12 bases left between them. CDR1 and CDR2 (germline): LGHNA, YNFKEQ. This CDR3 contains 14 residues. This CDR3 is CASSPPRLAGELFF. Written as DNA, the CDR3 is TGTGCCAGCAGCCCCCCTCGACTAGCCGGGGAGCTGTTTTTT.

This chain joins TRBV5-1 and TRBJ2-2; 11 bases are a match to TRBD2. V was clipped by 5 bases and J by 2 bases; unmatched bases: 5. Germline-derived CDR1 and CDR2 are SGHRS and YFSETQ. The CDR3 has 16 residues. The CDR3 is CASSLLAGANTGELFF. As DNA, the CDR3 is TGCGCCAGCAGTTTACTAGCGGGGGCCAACACCGGGGAGCTGTTTTTT.

The chain joins TRBV27 to TRBJ2-1; 7 bases map to TRBD1. The germline gives CDR1 MNHEY, CDR2 SMNVEV (reference sequence). The CDR3 runs to 15 residues. V shed 4 bases, J shed 3 bases, and the junction held 6 bases outside the gene matches. This chain's CDR3 is CASSSGQLLYNEQFF. The DNA for the CDR3 is TGTGCCAGCAGTTCGGGACAGCTGCTCTACAATGAGCAGTTCTTC.

This clone was seen more than once but under ten times. The V call is TRBV30, the J call TRBJ1-5; D is undetermined. This CDR3 is 14 amino acids long. V lost 5 bases, J lost 6 bases, and 17 bases lay in between. Germline loops: CDR1 GTSNPN, CDR2 SVGIG (reference sequence). For the CDR3, the DNA is TGTGCCTGGGGCCCAGGCGGGGTGGGTCAGCCCCAGCATTTT. Translating gives CAWGPGGVGQPQHF.

The J gene is TRBJ2-1, the V gene TRBV5-6; TRBD2 agrees at 11 bases. CDR1 and CDR2 (germline): SGHDT, YYEEEE. CDR3 length: 16 amino acids. The trim removed 5 bases at V and 4 bases at J, leaving 8 bases unmatched. CDR3 protein: CASSYRLAGHYNEQFF. The CDR3, as DNA: TGTGCCAGCAGTTATAGACTAGCGGGGCATTACAATGAGCAGTTCTTC.

The chain carries TRBV4-2 and TRBJ1-1; maybe TRBD1 (5 bases). Germline lookup yields CDR1 LGHNA and CDR2 YNFKEQ. The CDR3 has 16 amino acids. The V end lost 0 bases, the J end lost 6 bases, and 17 bases lay between the germline ends. The CDR3 protein is CASSQDYGGKSPEAFF. The CDR3 DNA is TGTGCCAGCAGCCAAGATTACGGGGGGAAGAGCCCTGAAGCTTTCTTT.

V gene TRBV6-5 combines with J gene TRBJ1-2, with 7 nucleotides matching TRBD1. The CDR3 loop spans 15 amino acids. Germline V gene sequence: CDR1 MNHEY, CDR2 SVGAGI. Trimming took 2 bases from V and 4 from J; bases not matched to a gene: 7. CDR3 DNA: TGTGCCAGCAGTTACGCCCAGGGACAGTCCTATGGCTACACCTTC. It translates to CASSYAQGQSYGYTF.

The genes are TRBV18 and TRBJ2-7; 8 nucleotides agree with TRBD1. The trim removed 6 bases at V and 2 bases at J, leaving 6 bases unmatched. The CDR3 extends over 14 amino acids. CDR1 and CDR2 from the germline V gene are KGHSH and LQKENI. The CDR3 coding sequence is TGTGCCAGCTCTTGGACAGGGTTAGCCTACGAGCAGTACTTC. This sequence encodes CASSWTGLAYEQYF. The full variable domain, with the rest looked up from reference TRBV18 and TRBJ2-7, is NAGVMQNPRHLVRRRGQEARLRCSPMKGHSHVYWYRQLPEEGLKFMVYLQKENIIDESGMPKERFSAEFPKEGPSILRIQQVVRGDSAAYFCASSWTGLAYEQYFGPGTRLTVT.

The CDR3 protein is CASSWGDRMGNQPQHF. The CDR3 DNA is TGTGCCAGCAGCTGGGGGGACAGGATGGGCAATCAGCCCCAGCATTTT. The rearrangement joins TRBV5-5 to TRBJ1-5, with 8 bases lining up with TRBD1. Trimming took 3 bases from V and 2 from J; bases not matched to a gene: 7. The CDR3 has 16 residues. Germline-derived CDR1 and CDR2 are SGHKS and YYEKEE (reference sequence). Drawing the rest from reference TRBV5-5 and TRBJ1-5, the complete variable domain is DAGVTQSPTHLIKTRGQQVTLRCSPISGHKSVSWYQQVLGQGPQFIFQYYEKEERGRGNFPDRFSARQFPNYSSELNVNALLLGDSALYLCASSWGDRMGNQPQHFGDGTRLSIL.

The V gene is TRBV7-2, the J gene TRBJ2-2, with a tentative D call TRBD1 (5 bases). The CDR3 has 15 amino acids. From germline, CDR1 is SGHTA and CDR2 FQGNSA. Trimming removed 5 bases at V and 5 bases at J, with 15 bases between. DNA for the CDR3: TGTGCCAGCAGCCTATCGACAGTTTTGACCGGGGAGCTGTTTTTT. It is translated as CASSLSTVLTGELFF. The full variable domain, its missing parts supplied by reference TRBV7-2 and TRBJ2-2, is GAGVSQSPSNKVTEKGKDVELRCDPISGHTALYWYRQSLGQGLEFLIYFQGNSAPDKSGLPSDRFSAERTGGSVSTLTIQRTQQEDSAVYLCASSLSTVLTGELFFGEGSRLTVL.

On this clone itself: This CDR3 is also generated by other DNA sequences in the sample. The rearrangement links TRBV11-2 to TRBJ1-5; no clear D. V was cut by 3 bases and J by 7 bases, with 10 bases left in between. This CDR3 is 13 amino acids long. Germline V gene data show CDR1 as SGHAT and CDR2 as FQNNGV. The DNA for the CDR3 is TGTGCCAGCAGCTTGAGTGAGGGACAGCCCCAGCATTTT. Residues: CASSLSEGQPQHF. Using reference TRBV11-2 and TRBJ1-5 for the parts outside the CDR3, the full variable domain is EAGVAQSPRYKIIEKRQSVAFWCNPISGHATLYWYQQILGQGPKLLIQFQNNGVVDDSQLPKDRFSAERLKGVDSTLKIQPAKLEDSAVYLCASSLSEGQPQHFGDGTRLSIL.

This sequence joins TRBV11-2 and TRBJ2-3; the match to TRBD2 covers 8 bases. This CDR3 spans 15 amino acids. The J segment lost 2 bases and the V segment lost 6 bases, leaving 7 bases of the junction unmatched. The germline gives CDR1 SGHAT, CDR2 FQNNGV. CDR3 in DNA: TGTGCCAGCAGTACCGTTAGCGGGGTCACAGATACGCAGTATTTT. Amino acids: CASSTVSGVTDTQYF.

This chain links TRBV6-2 or TRBV6-3 with TRBJ1-2; D remains unclear. Germline assignment: CDR1 MNHEY and CDR2 SVGEGT. The CDR3 has 17 residues. With 0 bases removed from V and 9 bases from J, the gap between germline ends came to 23 bases. The CDR3 spells CASSYSPGGMSILSYTF. The CDR3 DNA reads as TGTGCCAGCAGTTACTCTCCAGGCGGGATGAGTATTCTGAGCTACACCTTC.

V and J are TRBV15 and TRBJ2-7, with D possibly matching TRBD2 (7 bases). This CDR3 region has 14 residues. The germline V gene encodes CDR1 LNHNV and CDR2 YYDKDF (reference sequence). V was cut by 1 base and J by 3 bases, with 10 bases left in between. CDR3 nucleotide sequence: TGTGCCACCAGCAGAGTAGGGGGGGACTACGAGCAGTACTTC. Its protein product is CATSRVGGDYEQYF. Drawing the rest from reference TRBV15 and TRBJ2-7, the complete variable domain is DAMVIQNPRYQVTQFGKPVTLSCSQTLNHNVMYWYQQKSSQAPKLLFHYYDKDFNNEADTPDNFQSRRPNTSFCFLDIRSPGLGDTAMYLCATSRVGGDYEQYFGPGTRLTVT.

The rearrangement uses TRBV6-4 and TRBJ1-5, with D unresolved. CDR3 size: 12 residues. Germline CDR1 MRHNA, CDR2 SNTAGT. V lost 8 bases, J lost 0 bases, and 5 bases lay in between. CDR3 in DNA: TGTGCCAGCCCCTATAGCAATCAGCCCCAGCATTTT. This sequence encodes CASPYSNQPQHF.